One and the same sample provided the 8 T cell receptor beta chains below, sequenced in a study of early T cells in non-severe SARS-CoV-2 infection. TCRdb fed the 5' RACE reads into MiXCR, producing one record per CDR3 protein. This table holds about 64,000 distinct CDR3 sequences, 18% found once. The sequences come from whole blood, collected at baseline. These receptors all come from an adult who was a healthcare worker with PCR-confirmed SARS-CoV-2 infection or an uninfected control (not recorded which).

Here the CDR3 DNA reads TGTGCCAGCAAGAGGGACCACACCGGGGAGCTGTTTTTT. Encoded protein: CASKRDHTGELFF. The chain carries TRBV6-2 or TRBV6-3 and TRBJ2-2; D is possibly TRBD1 or TRBD2 (5 bases each). CDR3 size: 13 residues. Germline assignment: CDR1 MNHEY and CDR2 SVGEGT. V gave up 7 bases and J gave up 3 bases, with 9 bases separating them.

This clonotype was recorded at least ten times. The V call is TRBV2, the J call TRBJ1-4; D remains unclear. V gave up 2 bases and J gave up 4 bases, with 17 bases separating them. This CDR3 spans 17 amino acids. From germline, CDR1 is SNHLY and CDR2 FYNNEI. CDR3: CASSENPPRAYNEKLFF. The DNA for the CDR3 is TGTGCCAGCAGTGAAAACCCACCCCGGGCCTATAATGAAAAACTGTTTTTT.

The V gene is TRBV2, the J gene TRBJ1-3; no clear D gene. V was clipped by 3 bases and J by 0 bases, with 6 bases between them. Germline V gene lookup returns CDR1 SNHLY and CDR2 FYNNEI. This CDR3 contains 14 residues. The CDR3 loop reads CASSEKRSGNTIYF. CDR3 sequence (DNA): TGTGCCAGCAGTGAGAAGCGCTCTGGAAACACCATATATTTT.

This clonotype has a count of ten or more. The chain joins TRBV11-3 to TRBJ2-1; 11 nucleotides align to TRBD2. The germline gives CDR1 SGHNT, CDR2 YENEEA. V trimming: 4 bases; J trimming: 9 bases; junction bases outside the gene matches: 8. The CDR3 consists of 15 residues. This CDR3 reads CASSSKGTSGSEQFF. The CDR3 nucleotides are TGTGCCAGCAGCTCTAAAGGAACTAGCGGGAGTGAGCAGTTCTTC.

This clonotype was recorded a few times. This sequence joins TRBV2 and TRBJ2-1; D is unresolved. The CDR3 has 12 amino acids. V dropped 6 bases and J dropped 1 base, with 4 bases sitting between them. The germline V gene encodes CDR1 SNHLY and CDR2 FYNNEI. The DNA for the CDR3 is TGTGCCAGCAGGAATTCCTACAATGAGCAGTTCTTC. As protein: CASRNSYNEQFF.

In its sample, this clonotype was seen once. This chain connects TRBV15 to TRBJ1-5; TRBD1 matches 7 bases. The ends lost 5 bases at V and 0 bases at J; junction bases unmatched: 10. This CDR3 is 17 amino acids long. The germline gives CDR1 LNHNV, CDR2 YYDKDF (reference sequence). CDR3: CATSFQGVKDSNQPQHF. CDR3 bases: TGTGCCACCAGCTTCCAGGGGGTTAAGGATAGCAATCAGCCCCAGCATTTT.

This clonotype came up a few times. This chain joins TRBV7-9 and TRBJ2-7; 11 bases line up with TRBD2. Trimming at V came to 5 bases and at J to 3 bases, leaving 6 bases not matched to a gene. CDR3 length equals 15 residues. CDR1 is SEHNR and CDR2 is FQNEAQ in the germline V gene (reference sequence). The CDR3 loop reads CASSLPTSGVYEQYF. In DNA, the CDR3 is TGTGCCAGCAGCCTTCCGACTAGCGGGGTCTACGAGCAGTACTTC.

The genes are TRBV7-8 and TRBJ2-7, with 8 bases identical to TRBD1. The V gene's germline CDR1 is SGHVS and CDR2 FQNEAQ. This CDR3 region has 15 residues. V shed 2 bases and J 3 bases; nucleotides not matched to a gene: 6. CDR3 protein: CASSLQQGANYEQYF. For the CDR3, the DNA is TGTGCCAGCAGCTTACAGCAGGGGGCTAACTACGAGCAGTACTTC.